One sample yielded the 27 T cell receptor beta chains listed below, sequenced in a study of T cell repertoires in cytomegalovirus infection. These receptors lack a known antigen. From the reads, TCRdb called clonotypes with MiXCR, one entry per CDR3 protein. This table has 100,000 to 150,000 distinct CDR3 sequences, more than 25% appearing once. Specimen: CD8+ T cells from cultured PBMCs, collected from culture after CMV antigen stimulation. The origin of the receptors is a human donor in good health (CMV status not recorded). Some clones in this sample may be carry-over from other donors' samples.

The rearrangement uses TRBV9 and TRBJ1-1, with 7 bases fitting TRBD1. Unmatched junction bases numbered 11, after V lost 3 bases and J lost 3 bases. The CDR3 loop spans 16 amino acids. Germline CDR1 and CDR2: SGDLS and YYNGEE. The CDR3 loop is CASSETGTVGDTEAFF. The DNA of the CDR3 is TGTGCCAGCAGCGAGACAGGGACGGTCGGTGACACTGAAGCTTTCTTT.

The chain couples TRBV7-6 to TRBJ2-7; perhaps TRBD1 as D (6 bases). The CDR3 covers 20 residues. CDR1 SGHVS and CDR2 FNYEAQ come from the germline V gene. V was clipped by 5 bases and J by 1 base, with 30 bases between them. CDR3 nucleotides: TGTGCCAGCAGCCCAAGCCCCGTCTATAGGCAGACAGGACATTCCTACGAGCAGTACTTC. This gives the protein CASSPSPVYRQTGHSYEQYF. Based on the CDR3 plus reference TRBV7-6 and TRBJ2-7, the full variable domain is GAGVSQSPRYKVTKRGQDVALRCDPISGHVSLYWYRQALGQGPEFLTYFNYEAQQDKSGLPNDRFSAERPEGSISTLTIQRTEQRDSAMYRCASSPSPVYRQTGHSYEQYFGPGTRLTVT.

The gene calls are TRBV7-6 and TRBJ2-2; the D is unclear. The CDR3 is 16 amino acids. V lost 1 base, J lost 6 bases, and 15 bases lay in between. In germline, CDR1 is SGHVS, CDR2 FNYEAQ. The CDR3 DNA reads TGTGCCAGCAGCTTAGGCCTAGGGATGCGTGCCGGGGAGCTGTTTTTT. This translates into CASSLGLGMRAGELFF.

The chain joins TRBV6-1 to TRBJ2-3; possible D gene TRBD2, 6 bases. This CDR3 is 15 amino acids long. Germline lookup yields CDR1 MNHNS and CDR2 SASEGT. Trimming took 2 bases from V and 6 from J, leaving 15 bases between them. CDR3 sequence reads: CASSESVGAGDTQYF. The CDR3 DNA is TGTGCCAGCAGTGAATCGGTTGGGGCGGGGGATACGCAGTATTTT.

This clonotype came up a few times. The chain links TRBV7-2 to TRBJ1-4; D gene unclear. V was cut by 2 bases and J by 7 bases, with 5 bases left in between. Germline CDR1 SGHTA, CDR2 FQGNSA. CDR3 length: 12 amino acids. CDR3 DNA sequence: TGTGCCAGCAGCTTACCCGGTGAAAAACTGTTTTTT. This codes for CASSLPGEKLFF.

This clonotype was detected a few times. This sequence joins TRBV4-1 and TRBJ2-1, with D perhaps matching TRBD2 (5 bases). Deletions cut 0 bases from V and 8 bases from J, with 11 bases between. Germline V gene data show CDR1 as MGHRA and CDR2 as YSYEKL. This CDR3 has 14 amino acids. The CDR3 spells CASSQEETMDEQFF. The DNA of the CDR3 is TGCGCCAGCAGCCAAGAGGAGACTATGGATGAGCAGTTCTTC.

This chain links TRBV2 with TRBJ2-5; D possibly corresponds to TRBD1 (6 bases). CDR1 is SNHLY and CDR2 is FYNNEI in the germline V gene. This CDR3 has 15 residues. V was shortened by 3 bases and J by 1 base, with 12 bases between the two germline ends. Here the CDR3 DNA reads TGTGCCAGCAGTGAGTCCGTGGGGGCCCAAGAGACCCAGTACTTC. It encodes CASSESVGAQETQYF.

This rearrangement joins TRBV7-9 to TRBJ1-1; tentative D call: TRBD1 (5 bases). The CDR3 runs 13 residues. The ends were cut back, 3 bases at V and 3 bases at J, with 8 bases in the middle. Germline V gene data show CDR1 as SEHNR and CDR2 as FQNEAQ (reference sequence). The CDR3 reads CASSFGGYTEAFF. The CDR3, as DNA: TGTGCCAGCAGCTTTGGGGGATACACTGAAGCTTTCTTT.

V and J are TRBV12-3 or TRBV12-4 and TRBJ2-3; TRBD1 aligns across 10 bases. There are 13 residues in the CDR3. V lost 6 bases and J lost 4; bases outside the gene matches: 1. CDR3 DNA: TGTGCCAGCAGAGGACAGGGGGCAGATACGCAGTATTTT. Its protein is CASRGQGADTQYF.

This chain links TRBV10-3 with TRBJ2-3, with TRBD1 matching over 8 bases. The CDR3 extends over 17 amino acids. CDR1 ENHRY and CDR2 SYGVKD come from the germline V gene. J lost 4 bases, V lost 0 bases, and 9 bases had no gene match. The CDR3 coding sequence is TGTGCCATCAGTGAGTCGGGCGGACAGGGACCGGCAGATACGCAGTATTTT. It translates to CAISESGGQGPADTQYF.

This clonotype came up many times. The CDR3 sequence is CASSLSLYSYEQYF. The CDR3 coding sequence is TGTGCCAGCAGTTTATCCCTTTATTCCTACGAGCAGTACTTC. V is TRBV27 and J is TRBJ2-7, with no clear D. Trimming removed 0 bases from V and 1 base from J, with 7 bases in between. CDR1 and CDR2 from the germline V gene are MNHEY and SMNVEV (reference sequence). This CDR3 has 14 amino acids.

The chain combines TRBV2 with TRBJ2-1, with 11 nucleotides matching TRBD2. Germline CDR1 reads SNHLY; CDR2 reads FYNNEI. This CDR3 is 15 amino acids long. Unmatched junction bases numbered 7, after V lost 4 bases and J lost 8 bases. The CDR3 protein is CASSVSGGAVDEQFF. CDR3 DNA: TGTGCCAGCAGTGTTAGCGGGGGGGCCGTCGATGAGCAGTTCTTC.

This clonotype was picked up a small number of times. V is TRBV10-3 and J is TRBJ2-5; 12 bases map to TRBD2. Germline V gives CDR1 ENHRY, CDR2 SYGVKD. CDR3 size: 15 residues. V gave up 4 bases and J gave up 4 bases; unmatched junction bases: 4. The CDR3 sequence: CAISGLAGVGETQYF. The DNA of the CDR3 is TGTGCCATCAGTGGACTAGCGGGGGTCGGAGAGACCCAGTACTTC.

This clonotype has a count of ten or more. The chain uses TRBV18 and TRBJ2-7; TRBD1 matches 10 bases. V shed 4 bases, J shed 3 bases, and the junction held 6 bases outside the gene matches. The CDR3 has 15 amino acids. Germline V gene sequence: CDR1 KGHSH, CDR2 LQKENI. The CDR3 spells CASSLGQGEGYEQYF. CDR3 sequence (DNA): TGTGCCAGCTCACTCGGACAGGGGGAGGGCTACGAGCAGTACTTC.

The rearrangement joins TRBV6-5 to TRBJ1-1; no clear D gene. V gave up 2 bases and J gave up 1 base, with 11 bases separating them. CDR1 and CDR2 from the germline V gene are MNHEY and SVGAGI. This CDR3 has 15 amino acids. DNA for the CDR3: TGTGCCAGCAGTTACCTTGTGTCTGGGAACACTGAAGCTTTCTTT. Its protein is CASSYLVSGNTEAFF.

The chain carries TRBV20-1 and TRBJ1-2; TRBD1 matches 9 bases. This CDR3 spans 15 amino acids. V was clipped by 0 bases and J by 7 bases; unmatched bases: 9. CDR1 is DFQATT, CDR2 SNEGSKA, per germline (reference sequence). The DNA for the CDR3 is TGCAGTGCTAGAGATTACACAGGGGGCGGAGGTGGCTACACCTTC. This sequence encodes CSARDYTGGGGGYTF.

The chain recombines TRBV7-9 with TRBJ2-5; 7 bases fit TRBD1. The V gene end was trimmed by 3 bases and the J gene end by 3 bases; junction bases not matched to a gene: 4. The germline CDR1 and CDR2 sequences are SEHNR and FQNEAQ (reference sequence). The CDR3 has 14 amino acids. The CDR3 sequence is CASSFPGQKETQYF. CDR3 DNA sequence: TGTGCCAGCAGCTTTCCGGGACAGAAAGAGACCCAGTACTTC.

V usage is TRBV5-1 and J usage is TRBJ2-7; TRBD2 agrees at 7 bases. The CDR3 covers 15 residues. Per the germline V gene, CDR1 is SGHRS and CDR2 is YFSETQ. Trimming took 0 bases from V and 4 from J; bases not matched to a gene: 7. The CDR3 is CASSLGLALRYEQYF. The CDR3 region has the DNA TGCGCCAGCAGCTTGGGACTAGCTCTTAGGTACGAGCAGTACTTC.

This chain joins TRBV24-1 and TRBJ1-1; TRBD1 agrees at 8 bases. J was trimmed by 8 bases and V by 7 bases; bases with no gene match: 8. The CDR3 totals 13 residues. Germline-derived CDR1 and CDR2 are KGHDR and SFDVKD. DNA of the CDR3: TGTGCCACCAGGGACCCGGACAGGGAAGAAGCTTTCTTT. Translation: CATRDPDREEAFF.

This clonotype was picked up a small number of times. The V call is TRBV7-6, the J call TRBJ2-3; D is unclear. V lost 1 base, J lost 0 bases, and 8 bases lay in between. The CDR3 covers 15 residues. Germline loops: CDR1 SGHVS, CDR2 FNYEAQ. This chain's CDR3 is CASSLGWQSTDTQYF. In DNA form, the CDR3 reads TGTGCCAGCAGCTTAGGATGGCAGAGCACAGATACGCAGTATTTT.

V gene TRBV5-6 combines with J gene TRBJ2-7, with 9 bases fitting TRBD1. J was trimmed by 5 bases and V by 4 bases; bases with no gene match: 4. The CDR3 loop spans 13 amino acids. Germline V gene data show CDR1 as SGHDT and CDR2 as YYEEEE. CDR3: CASSPGTGNEQYF. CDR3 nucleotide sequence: TGTGCCAGCAGCCCCGGGACAGGGAACGAGCAGTACTTC.

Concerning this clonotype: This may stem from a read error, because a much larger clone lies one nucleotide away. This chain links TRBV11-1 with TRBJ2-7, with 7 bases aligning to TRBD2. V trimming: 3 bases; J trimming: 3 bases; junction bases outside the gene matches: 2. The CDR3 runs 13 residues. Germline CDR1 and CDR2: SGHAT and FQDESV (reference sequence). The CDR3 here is CASSFGGGYEQYF. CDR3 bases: TGTGCCAGCAGCTTTGGCGGGGGCTACGAGCAGTACTTC.

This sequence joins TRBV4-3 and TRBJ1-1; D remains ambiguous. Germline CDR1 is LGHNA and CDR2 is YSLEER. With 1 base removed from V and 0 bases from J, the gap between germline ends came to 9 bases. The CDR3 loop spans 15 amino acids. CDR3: CASSQGSRMNTEAFF. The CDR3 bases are TGCGCCAGCAGCCAAGGTTCCAGAATGAACACTGAAGCTTTCTTT.

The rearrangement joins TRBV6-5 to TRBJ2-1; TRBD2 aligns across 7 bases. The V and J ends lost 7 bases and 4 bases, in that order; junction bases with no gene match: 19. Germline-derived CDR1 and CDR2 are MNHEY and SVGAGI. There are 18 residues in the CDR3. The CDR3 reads CASNTKRGGEPMYNEQFF. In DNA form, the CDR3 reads TGTGCCAGCAATACAAAGCGCGGGGGTGAACCAATGTACAATGAGCAGTTCTTC.

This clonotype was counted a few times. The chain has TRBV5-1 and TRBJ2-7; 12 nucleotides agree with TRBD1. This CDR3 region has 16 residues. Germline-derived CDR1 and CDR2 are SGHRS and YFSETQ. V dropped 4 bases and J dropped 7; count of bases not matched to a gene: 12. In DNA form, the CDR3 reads TGCGCCAGCAGCCACAATCCGGGACAGGGGGCGCGTGAGCAGTACTTC. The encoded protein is CASSHNPGQGAREQYF. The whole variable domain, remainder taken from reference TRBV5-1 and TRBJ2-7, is KAGVTQTPRYLIKTRGQQVTLSCSPISGHRSVSWYQQTPGQGLQFLFEYFSETQRNKGNFPGRFSGRQFSNSRSEMNVSTLELGDSALYLCASSHNPGQGAREQYFGPGTRLTVT.

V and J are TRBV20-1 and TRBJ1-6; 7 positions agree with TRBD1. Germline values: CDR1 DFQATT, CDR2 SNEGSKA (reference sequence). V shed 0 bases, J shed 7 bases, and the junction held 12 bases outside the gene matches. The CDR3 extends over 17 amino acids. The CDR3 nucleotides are TGCAGTGCTAGAGATCGTTCATCGGGACAGAAAAATTCACCCCTCCACTTT. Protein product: CSARDRSSGQKNSPLHF.

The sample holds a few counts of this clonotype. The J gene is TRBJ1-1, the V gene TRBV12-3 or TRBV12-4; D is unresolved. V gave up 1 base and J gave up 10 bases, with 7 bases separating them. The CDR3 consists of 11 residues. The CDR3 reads CASSLGVGAFF. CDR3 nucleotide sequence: TGTGCCAGCAGTTTAGGGGTGGGAGCTTTCTTT.